The T cell receptor beta chain described here comes from a study of T cells in Graves' hyperthyroidism and ophthalmopathy. General study results and limits: Most thyroid-expanded clonotypes above 0.001 were also found in blood.

V gave up 6 bases and J gave up 1 base, with 9 bases separating them. CDR1 is MDHEN, CDR2 SYDVKM, per germline. This CDR3 has 13 amino acids. Exclusions: uncontrolled infection, other autoimmune disease, pregnancy, lactation. The table lists this clonotype with many counts. The antigen remains unidentified. Using RNA transcripts as the source, TCR beta CDR3 regions were amplified. The TCR CDR3 was amplified in a first-round RT-PCR using the HTBI primer set. TCRdb used MiXCR to reprocess the multiplex PCR reads, holding one entry per CDR3 protein. The data contain a few hundred thousand distinct CDR3 sequences, 46% of them singletons.

The genes are TRBV28 and TRBJ2-5; tentative D call: TRBD2 (6 bases). This TCR derives from a woman aged 18 to 35 with Graves' hyperthyroidism. Sequenced sample: peripheral blood or thyroid tissue (not recorded which). The CDR3 reads CASRRDFQETQYF. In DNA, the CDR3 is TGTGCCAGCAGGCGGGACTTCCAAGAGACCCAGTACTTC. Combining the CDR3 with reference TRBV28 and TRBJ2-5 gives the whole variable domain DVKVTQSSRYLVKRTGEKVFLECVQDMDHENMFWYRQDPGLGLRLIYFSYDVKMKEKGDIPEGYSVSREKKERFSLILESASTNQTSMYLCASRRDFQETQYFGPGTRLLVL.